This T cell receptor (beta chain) was retrieved from a study of regulatory T cells in long-lasting Graves disease. The overall study: Over 5 years on antithyroid drugs plus positive TSH receptor antibodies marked Graves' disease as persistent.

CDR1 MNHEY and CDR2 SMNVEV come from the germline V gene (reference sequence). The CDR3 runs 16 residues. For TCR beta, libraries came from iRepertoire HTBI primers and Arm-PCR of CDR3 regions. TCRdb passed the multiplex PCR reads through MiXCR, listing each CDR3 protein once. The sample shows approximately 440,000 distinct CDR3 sequences, 20% to 25% of them seen only once. With regard to this clonotype: Its antigen is still unknown. Mismatch with germline at one junction end may stem from a read error.

Study-wide results and limits: Persistent Graves' patients showed less TCR diversity than newly diagnosed patients showed.

Time point in this sample: persistent/refractory GD, antithyroid drugs over 5 years with positive TRAb. Extracted PBMC RNA gave rise to the TCR library. This TCR was recovered from a female donor with Graves disease. The chain links TRBV27 to TRBJ2-4; D is unclear. Specimen: peripheral blood mononuclear cells (PBMCs), collected when the disease was refractory, from a patient treated with antithyroid drugs. In DNA, the CDR3 is TGTGCCAGCAGTCCCTCTGGCTCCTCGTCCAAAAACACTCAGTACTTC. This sequence encodes CASSPSGSSSKNTQYF.